This TCR beta chain was observed in a study of blood T cells in healthy people across ages (dated by TCRdb to between 2015 and 2017). In terms of the full investigation: Template switching captured roughly one uniquely barcoded TCR beta cDNA molecule per two T cells in model experiments. Using deep sequencing normalized with unique cDNA molecular identifiers, the study measured how TCR beta repertoire diversity changes with age. Donors were grouped into four age groups: young (average roughly 17 years), middle-aged (less than 40), aged (approximately 58) and long-lived (approximately 75). To avoid experimental bias, donors of different ages were distributed randomly across sequencing lanes. The study analyzed two additional independent replicas of 1 million unique cDNA reads from the same blood draw for two donors, one aged 18 to 29 and one aged 80 or older.

Relative to germline, V is 1 base shorter and J is 4 bases shorter, with 17 bases between their ends. Inclusive of the bounding cysteine and phenylalanine, the CDR3 is 17 residues long. Only CDR3 DNA is held: 51 bases, read in frame from base 1. CDR1 and CDR2 are drawn from the germline V gene: SGHTA, FQGNSA. Library prep was done by 5' RACE. The reads were generated on an Illumina HiSeq 2500. A second PCR of roughly 7 to 12 cycles was performed with a sample-barcoded 5' primer and a J-beta primer mix. Each TCR beta cDNA molecule received a unique molecular identifier from a template-switch 5' adaptor carrying 12 random nucleotides. At least 2.5 million CDR3-containing paired-end reads were obtained from each sample. First-strand cDNA synthesis was performed from all RNA using the Mint cDNA synthesis kit, with priming by a TRBC-specific oligonucleotide. All cDNA was treated with uracil-DNA glycosylase and then went through a first 18-cycle PCR with the universal primers M1SS and BC2_uni_R. Turning to the authors' computational methods: For normalization, 1 million high-quality reads, each with a distinct molecular identifier, were randomly selected from each sample. Reads sharing molecular identifiers were discarded rather than binned into consensus sequences. MiTCR, run with a Q25 quality threshold and the strictest error-elimination algorithm, handled CDR3 identification, clonotype clustering and error correction. A nonparametric unseen species model with Euler transformation was used to estimate lower-bound total TCR beta diversity. The public reads were quality trimmed at Q25 with fastp and then assembled into clones with MiXCR by TCRdb, keeping productive beta chains. Here each entry gathers all rows of one CDR3 protein and keeps the most common genes and DNA. The V and J calls reflect TCRdb's pipeline rather than the authors' work. Within this sample are 2 million or so distinct CDR3 sequences, with 40% to 55% of them counted one time only. The ten biggest clones cover more than 2% of the sample.

Concerning this clonotype: Its antigen is currently not known. No qualities accompany the bases; no much larger clone lies one base away.

Overall study outcomes, separate from this receptor: The long-lived group showed more naive CD4+ T cells, fewer expanded clones and increased TCR diversity than the aged group, suggesting age selection. The CMV infection status of donors was not known, potentially confounding age-related changes in expanded clonotypes. Observed TCR beta diversity per million T cells fell roughly linearly with age, and a significant reduction was already apparent by age around 40. Observed TCR beta diversity correlated strongly with the percentage of naive T cells measured by flow cytometry. Bulk unsorted PBMC profiling prevented conclusive comparison of naive and antigen-experienced compartments. Total diversity estimates from one million sequenced T cells were considered lower bounds and underestimates.

Donors were a few dozen systemically healthy Caucasian individuals from Russia aged roughly 6 to 90 years. Roughly 10 milliliters of peripheral blood were collected from each donor into EDTA-treated Vacutainer tubes. Ficoll-Paque density-gradient centrifugation was used to isolate PBMCs, with at least 7 million per sample. Total RNA was extracted from PBMCs with Trizol reagent, with at least 6 micrograms obtained per sample. Naive CD45RAhigh/CD27high T cell percentages were measured by flow cytometry on a PBMC aliquot from every donor. Recombination joined TRBV7-2 with TRBJ1-5, with the D gene not clear enough to name. Sequencing was done on a sample of blood. This sequence originates from a woman between 40 and 55 years old in good health. The DNA sequence is as follows: TGTGCCAGCAGCTTAGACGTCCGGAACAGTGGGAATCAGCCCCAGCATTTT. Its product reads: CASSLDVRNSGNQPQHF.